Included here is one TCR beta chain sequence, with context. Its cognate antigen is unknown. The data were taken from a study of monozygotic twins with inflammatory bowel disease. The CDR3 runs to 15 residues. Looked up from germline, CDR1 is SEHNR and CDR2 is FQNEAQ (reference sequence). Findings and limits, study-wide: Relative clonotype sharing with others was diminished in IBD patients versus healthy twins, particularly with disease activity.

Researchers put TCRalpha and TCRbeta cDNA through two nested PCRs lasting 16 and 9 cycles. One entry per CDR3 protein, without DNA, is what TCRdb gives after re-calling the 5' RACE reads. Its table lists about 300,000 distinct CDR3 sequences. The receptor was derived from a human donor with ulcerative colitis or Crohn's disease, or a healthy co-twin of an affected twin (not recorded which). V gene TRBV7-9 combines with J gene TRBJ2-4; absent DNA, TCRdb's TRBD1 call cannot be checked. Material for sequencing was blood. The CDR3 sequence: CASNTLSVAKNIQYF.